This is a list of T cell receptor beta chains from one sample in a study of a mutant IDH1 vaccine in newly diagnosed glioma. This table comes from immunoSEQ multiplex PCR, and its TCRdb copy is limited to in-frame clones, with some not included. Altogether roughly 41,000 clones are present, about nine tenths being singletons, with the ten largest covering about 20%. The sample was PBMCs, taken from a glioma patient treated with radiotherapy, temozolomide or both. These receptors all come from a man between 18 and 29 years old with glioma. Each CDR3 is given without its conserved first and last residue. The order of the fields is J gene, V gene, D gene, CDR3 protein. A D gene is named only where the DNA matches it firmly.

TRBJ2-1 | TRBV10-3 | - | AISDSQGNEQF
TRBJ2-3 | TRBV5-8 | - | ASSGGPADTQY
TRBJ2-7 | TRBV7-9 | - | ASSPLTDAYEQY
TRBJ2-1 | TRBV7-2 | - | ASSGGRGNYNEQF
TRBJ1-1 | TRBV27 | - | ASSLSVGYAEAF
TRBJ2-7 | TRBV5-1 | - | ASSLGGLRGYEQY
TRBJ1-1 | TRBV5-4 | TRBD1 | ASSLQGEGVAF
TRBJ1-1 | TRBV5-1 | TRBD1 | ASSLQVRTGENTEAF
TRBJ1-1 | TRBV19 | - | ASSITGARNTEAF
TRBJ2-7 | TRBV30 | - | AWSVLSYEQY
TRBJ1-2 | TRBV7-9 | TRBD1 | ASSPGTGSHYGYT
TRBJ2-7 | TRBV6-1 | - | ASSGDGDEQY
TRBJ1-3 | TRBV6-1 | - | ASRTDYSGNTIY
TRBJ2-5 | TRBV6-6 | TRBD2 | ASRASGQETQY
TRBJ2-7 | TRBV30 | - | AWSVRWDEQY
TRBJ2-2 | TRBV19 | - | ASSDNTGELF
TRBJ2-1 | TRBV7-2 | - | ASSLGRDNEQF
TRBJ1-1 | TRBV28 | - | ASSLGTEAF
TRBJ1-5 | TRBV21-1 | - | ASSSPGTGLNQPQH
TRBJ2-7 | TRBV27 | - | ASRTVLGSYEQY
TRBJ2-5 | TRBV4-2 | - | ASSPLIHGVKETQY
TRBJ1-1 | TRBV5-1 | - | ASSLGTRGVDTEAF